The next 26 T cell receptor beta chains were all read from a single sample in a study of Graves' ophthalmopathy and Graves' hyperthyroidism. As the template, RNA transcripts were used to amplify TCR beta CDR3 regions. HTBI primers were used in a first-round RT-PCR, which preceded a second-round multiplex PCR. TCRdb fed the multiplex PCR reads into MiXCR, producing one record per CDR3 protein. The repertoire holds hundreds of thousands of distinct CDR3 sequences, with around a fifth as singletons. Sequencing was carried out using peripheral blood. These TCRs come from a woman aged 18-29 years with stable Graves' hyperthyroidism.

The CDR3: CASSYSTASTTEAFF. The CDR3 DNA is TGTGCCAGCAGTTACTCGACGGCGTCGACCACTGAAGCTTTCTTT. The V gene is TRBV6-5, the J gene TRBJ1-1; D is unresolved. Germline V gives CDR1 MNHEY, CDR2 SVGAGI. The CDR3 extends over 15 amino acids. With 0 bases removed from V and 4 bases from J, the gap between germline ends came to 12 bases.

The J gene is TRBJ1-5, the V gene TRBV15; 11 bases are a match to TRBD1. The CDR3 length is 15 residues. The germline CDR1 and CDR2 sequences are LNHNV and YYDKDF (reference sequence). V was pared by 3 bases and J by 6 bases, with 4 bases of the junction left unmatched. The CDR3 loop reads CATSRDRGLGQPQHF. DNA of the CDR3: TGTGCCACCAGCAGGGACAGGGGGCTAGGTCAGCCCCAGCATTTT.

This clonotype was seen at least ten times. V gene TRBV20-1 combines with J gene TRBJ2-5; TRBD1 might be the D (6 bases). This CDR3 comprises 13 residues. CDR1 DFQATT and CDR2 SNEGSKA come from the germline V gene (reference sequence). Trimming stripped 6 bases from V and 5 bases from J, with 16 bases between. The CDR3 spells CSAGQGTEETQYF. CDR3 bases: TGCAGTGCAGGTCAGGGGACCGAGGAGACCCAGTACTTC.

In its sample, this clonotype was seen many times. The chain combines TRBV5-1 with TRBJ2-7; the match to TRBD2 covers 8 bases. CDR1 and CDR2 (germline): SGHRS, YFSETQ. J lost 0 bases, V lost 0 bases, and 2 bases had no gene match. The CDR3 consists of 15 residues. DNA for the CDR3: TGCGCCAGCAGCTTGGCCGGGACTAGCTCCTACGAGCAGTACTTC. It translates to CASSLAGTSSYEQYF.

As to this clonotype: Given a much more abundant clone one base away, this may be a read error. The conserved closing phenylalanine or tryptophan is absent in this CDR3, likely reflecting a read error. The chain links TRBV11-2 to TRBJ2-7; 9 bases fit TRBD1. Germline V gives CDR1 SGHAT, CDR2 FQNNGV. This CDR3 spans 17 amino acids. V was clipped by 4 bases and J by 2 bases; unmatched bases: 12. The CDR3 loop reads CASSWPNDRGMPYEQYY. In DNA, the CDR3 is TGTGCCAGCAGCTGGCCTAACGACAGGGGGATGCCCTACGAGCAGTACTAC.

Ten or more counts support this clonotype. V and J are TRBV19 and TRBJ1-5; 8 nucleotides align to TRBD1. The CDR3 is made up of 20 amino acids. Germline assignment: CDR1 LNHDA and CDR2 SQIVND (reference sequence). J gave up 9 bases and V 0 bases, and 22 bases lay outside the gene matches. The DNA of the CDR3 is TGTGCCAGTAGTATAGAACCCTGGGTGCTCGGACAGGGCCGGGGACTGCCCCAGCATTTT. Encoded protein: CASSIEPWVLGQGRGLPQHF. Based on the CDR3 plus reference TRBV19 and TRBJ1-5, the full variable domain is DGGITQSPKYLFRKEGQNVTLSCEQNLNHDAMYWYRQDPGQGLRLIYYSQIVNDFQKGDIAEGYSVSREKKESFPLTVTSAQKNPTAFYLCASSIEPWVLGQGRGLPQHFGDGTRLSIL.

This clonotype was seen many times. The V gene is TRBV3-1, the J gene TRBJ2-5, with 9 bases aligning to TRBD2. Germline V gene sequence: CDR1 LGHDT, CDR2 YNNKEL (reference sequence). The CDR3 covers 20 residues. With 0 bases clipped from V and 2 bases from J, the junction kept 16 bases outside the gene matches. This CDR3 reads CASSQDHMVMAGGPQETQYF. The CDR3 coding sequence is TGTGCCAGCAGCCAAGATCATATGGTGATGGCGGGAGGGCCACAAGAGACCCAGTACTTC.

This clonotype was seen ten or more times. The chain links TRBV6-2 or TRBV6-3 to TRBJ2-5, with 10 bases identical to TRBD2. J was trimmed by 5 bases and V by 5 bases; bases with no gene match: 17. The length of the CDR3 is 18 residues. CDR1 is MNHEY, CDR2 SVGEGT, per germline. DNA of the CDR3: TGTGCCAGCAGTAGACGCGAGGGACTAGCGACGAGGGCGGAGACCCAGTACTTC. This gives the protein CASSRREGLATRAETQYF.

The chain carries TRBV10-3 and TRBJ2-5; D gene uncertain. Trimming left V 3 bases short and J 1 base short, with 12 bases between. Per germline, CDR1 ENHRY and CDR2 SYGVKD. The CDR3 extends over 15 amino acids. The CDR3 DNA follows: TGTGCCATCAGTGAAAGTATCTTCTCCCAAGAGACCCAGTACTTC. It encodes CAISESIFSQETQYF.

This chain connects TRBV29-1 to TRBJ2-7; D might be TRBD2 (6 bases). CDR3 length: 13 residues. CDR1 is SQVTM and CDR2 is ANQGSEA in the germline V gene. V was clipped by 3 bases and J by 5 bases, with 14 bases between them. In DNA form, the CDR3 reads TGCAGCGTTGACTGGCAGGGAGGCGACGAGCAGTACTTC. Protein: CSVDWQGGDEQYF.

This clonotype was recorded at least ten times. The chain joins TRBV12-3 or TRBV12-4 to TRBJ1-1; D is unresolved. The CDR3 contains 12 residues. V was shortened by 7 bases and J by 4 bases, with 10 bases between the two germline ends. As DNA, the CDR3 is TGTGCCAGCAAGGAAGGGAGCACTGAAGCTTTCTTT. Protein: CASKEGSTEAFF.

This clonotype was observed at least ten times. V gene TRBV12-3 or TRBV12-4 combines with J gene TRBJ2-5; 9 bases agree with TRBD2. After removal of 2 bases from V and 3 bases from J, the junction contained 7 bases not matched to a gene. The CDR3 sequence is 16 residues long. The CDR3 coding sequence is TGTGCCAGCAGTTTATTTGGCCGGACTAGCGAAGAGACCCAGTACTTC. Protein product: CASSLFGRTSEETQYF.

This clonotype was counted many times. V usage is TRBV28 and J usage is TRBJ2-7, with D possibly being TRBD2 (7 bases). CDR1 and CDR2 from the germline V gene are MDHEN and SYDVKM. CDR3 length equals 17 residues. V was clipped by 7 bases and J by 2 bases, with 24 bases between them. The DNA of the CDR3 is TGTGCCAGCAAACTAGGGGGGGGAGGGCTTACACCCTACGAGCAGTACTTC. Its translation: CASKLGGGGLTPYEQYF.

This clonotype was observed at least ten times. This chain connects TRBV11-2 to TRBJ2-7, with D hard to call. The V end lost 5 bases, the J end lost 2 bases, and 13 bases lay between the germline ends. The germline gives CDR1 SGHAT, CDR2 FQNNGV. The CDR3 has 14 amino acids. The CDR3 sequence: CASSDRVPPYEQYF. Here the CDR3 DNA reads TGTGCCAGCAGCGATCGAGTGCCCCCCTACGAGCAGTACTTC.

Points on this clonotype: A much larger clone is a single base away; this may be a read error. This chain's CDR3 is CASSLDLSNRVNTEAFF. DNA for the CDR3: TGTGCCAGCAGTTTAGACCTATCTAACAGAGTAAACACTGAAGCTTTCTTT. The chain is built from TRBV12-3 or TRBV12-4 and TRBJ1-1; no clear D. V was pared by 1 base and J by 2 bases, with 17 bases between. The CDR3 length is 17 residues.

The chain combines TRBV6-1 with TRBJ2-7; D gene ambiguous. Trimming took 4 bases from V and 1 from J, leaving 11 bases between them. Germline CDR1 is MNHNS and CDR2 is SASEGT. This CDR3 is 14 amino acids long. CDR3 in amino acids: CASSVSPRSYEQYF. The CDR3 DNA follows: TGTGCCAGCAGTGTGTCCCCGCGTTCCTACGAGCAGTACTTC.

The gene calls are TRBV28 and TRBJ2-7; TRBD2 matches 8 bases. J gave up 0 bases and V 6 bases, and 7 bases lay outside the gene matches. CDR1 is MDHEN and CDR2 is SYDVKM in the germline V gene. The CDR3 totals 15 residues. The CDR3 DNA sequence: TGTGCCAGCAGCTCGGGGGGGTTAAGCTCCTACGAGCAGTACTTC. This gives the protein CASSSGGLSSYEQYF.

This clonotype showed up many times. V gene TRBV14 combines with J gene TRBJ2-7; D gene unclear. Germline V gene data show CDR1 as SGHDN and CDR2 as FVKESK. The CDR3 runs to 15 residues. Trimming stripped 2 bases from V and 3 bases from J, with 14 bases between. The chain's CDR3 is CASSQTWQPYYEQYF. The CDR3 DNA reads as TGTGCCAGCAGCCAAACGTGGCAGCCGTACTACGAGCAGTACTTC.

This clonotype has only a few counts. The chain links TRBV28 to TRBJ2-7; 9 nucleotides match TRBD1. V lost 8 bases, J lost 4 bases, and 12 bases stayed unmatched. Germline CDR1 MDHEN, CDR2 SYDVKM. CDR3 length equals 15 residues. CDR3 in amino acids: CASRPRDRAWYEQYF. DNA of the CDR3: TGTGCCAGCCGCCCTCGGGACAGGGCGTGGTACGAGCAGTACTTC.

This clonotype was recorded at least ten times. The chain is built from TRBV10-3 and TRBJ2-4, with no clear D. Germline lookup yields CDR1 ENHRY and CDR2 SYGVKD. The CDR3 covers 14 residues. V lost 0 bases and J lost 5, with 8 bases in between. CDR3 nucleotides: TGTGCCATCAGTGAGTCGGGGTTACAAAACATTCAGTACTTC. Translation gives CAISESGLQNIQYF.

This clonotype was observed many times. The chain's CDR3 is CASSLSRTGWSEQYF. CDR3 DNA sequence: TGTGCCAGCAGTTTATCCCGGACAGGGTGGAGCGAGCAGTACTTC. The chain is built from TRBV27 and TRBJ2-7; 8 positions agree with TRBD1. This CDR3 has 15 amino acids. V lost 0 bases, J lost 6 bases, and 7 bases stayed unmatched. The germline V gene encodes CDR1 MNHEY and CDR2 SMNVEV (reference sequence).

To note about this clonotype: The junction departs from the called germline gene at one end, perhaps through a read error. V usage is TRBV6-5 and J usage is TRBJ1-1; a weak D match, TRBD1 (5 bases). CDR1 is MNHEY, CDR2 SVGAGI, per germline. The CDR3 covers 15 residues. The CDR3 region has the DNA TGTGCCAGCAGTTACTCATACTCGGCGGCAGGGAAACCTTGCTTT. Its protein is CASSYSYSAAGKPCF.

This clonotype was seen many times. CDR3 bases: TGTGCCAGCAGCCAGCGACAGGGAAACTATGGCTACACCTTC. Translation gives CASSQRQGNYGYTF. The V gene is TRBV16, the J gene TRBJ1-2, with TRBD1 identical over 7 bases. The CDR3 loop spans 14 amino acids. V trimming: 3 bases; J trimming: 2 bases; junction bases outside the gene matches: 3. Germline V gene sequence: CDR1 KGHSY, CDR2 FQNENV.

This clonotype was seen many times. One end of the junction varies from germline; a read error may be responsible. V usage is TRBV2 and J usage is TRBJ2-5; D possibly matches TRBD1 or TRBD2 (5 bases each). This CDR3 region has 14 residues. Germline loops: CDR1 SNHLY, CDR2 FYNNEI. CDR3 loop: CASTPFGARETQHF. DNA for the CDR3: TGTGCCAGCACCCCCTTCGGGGCAAGGGAGACCCAGCACTTC.

This clonotype was counted many times. The V gene is TRBV12-3 or TRBV12-4, the J gene TRBJ1-1; D is possibly TRBD1 (6 bases). V lost 5 bases, J lost 3 bases, and 13 bases lay in between. There are 14 residues in the CDR3. The DNA of the CDR3 is TGTGCCAGCAGTCCGACAGGCGACTACACTGAAGCTTTCTTT. It translates to CASSPTGDYTEAFF.

This clonotype was seen ten or more times. The chain combines TRBV14 with TRBJ1-1, with unresolved D. Between the trimmed V and J ends, which lost 1 base and 0 bases, there was a span of 9 bases. CDR3 size: 15 residues. Germline CDR1 SGHDN, CDR2 FVKESK. CDR3 DNA sequence: TGTGCCAGCAGCCAAGCCGGCCCTTTGAACACTGAAGCTTTCTTT. Amino acids: CASSQAGPLNTEAFF.